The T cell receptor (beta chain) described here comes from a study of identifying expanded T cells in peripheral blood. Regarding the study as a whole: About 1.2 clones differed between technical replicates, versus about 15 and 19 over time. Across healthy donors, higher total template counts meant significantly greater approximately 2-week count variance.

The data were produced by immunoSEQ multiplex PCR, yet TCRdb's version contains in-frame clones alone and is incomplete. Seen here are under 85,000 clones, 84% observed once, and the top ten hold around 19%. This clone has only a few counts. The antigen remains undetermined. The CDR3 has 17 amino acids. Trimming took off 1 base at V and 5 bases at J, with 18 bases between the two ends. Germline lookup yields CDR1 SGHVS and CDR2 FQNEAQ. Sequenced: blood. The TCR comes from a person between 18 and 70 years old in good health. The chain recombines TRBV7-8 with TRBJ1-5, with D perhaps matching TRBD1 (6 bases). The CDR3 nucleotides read TGTGCCAGCAGCTTAGTCCCCTCCGGAGGGGGTTATCAGCCCCAGCATTTT. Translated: CASSLVPSGGGYQPQHF. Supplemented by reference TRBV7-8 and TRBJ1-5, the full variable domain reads GAGVSQSPRYKVAKRGQDVALRCDPISGHVSLFWYQQALGQGPEFLTYFQNEAQLDKSGLPSDRFFAERPEGSVSTLKIQRTQQEDSAVYLCASSLVPSGGGYQPQHFGDGTRLSIL.